These 31 T cell receptor beta chains were all obtained from the same sample, sequenced in a study of cytomegalovirus exposure and HLA in healthy donors. It was with 60 Vbeta and 13 Jbeta primers that the PCR ran. TCRdb keeps only in-frame clones here, not all; method: immunoSEQ multiplex PCR. The sample has around 170,000 clones; around three quarters are singletons. What was sequenced was PBMCs. Receptor source: a man aged 35-49 years in good health and CMV-seronegative.

The V call is TRBV15, the J call TRBJ1-1; D not certain. Germline V gene lookup returns CDR1 LNHNV and CDR2 YYDKDF (reference sequence). This CDR3 has 15 amino acids. Trimming removed 0 bases from V and 1 base from J, with 9 bases in between. Here the CDR3 DNA reads TGTGCCACCAGCAGAGATCGGAGCCCGAACACTGAAGCTTTCTTT. Residues: CATSRDRSPNTEAFF.

This chain connects TRBV9 to TRBJ2-2; a weak D match, TRBD2 (6 bases). The CDR3 is made up of 15 amino acids. V was cut by 6 bases and J by 7 bases, with 19 bases left in between. CDR1 is SGDLS, CDR2 YYNGEE, per germline. The chain's CDR3 is CASTNQPGTRGELFF. CDR3 DNA: TGTGCCAGCACCAACCAACCTGGGACTCGCGGGGAGCTGTTTTTT.

V and J are TRBV18 and TRBJ1-1; TRBD1 is a possible D gene (6 bases). The CDR3 spans 11 residues. Per the germline V gene, CDR1 is KGHSH and CDR2 is LQKENI. Trimming removed 6 bases from V and 8 bases from J, with 10 bases in between. This CDR3 reads CASSMQGEAFF. The CDR3 DNA follows: TGTGCCAGCTCCATGCAGGGGGAAGCTTTCTTT.

A remark on this clone: The same CDR3 arises from other DNA sequences in this sample as well. This chain connects TRBV9 to TRBJ2-5, with D perhaps matching TRBD2 (6 bases). The CDR3 is made up of 15 amino acids. Trimming removed 0 bases from V and 2 bases from J, with 11 bases in between. Germline values: CDR1 SGDLS, CDR2 YYNGEE. The CDR3 region has the DNA TGTGCCAGCAGCGTAGGTAGCGGACCACAAGAGACCCAGTACTTC. Amino acid sequence: CASSVGSGPQETQYF.

This chain joins TRBV4-1 and TRBJ2-2; D is possibly TRBD2 (7 bases). Germline V gene sequence: CDR1 MGHRA, CDR2 YSYEKL. CDR3 length equals 15 residues. With 4 bases removed from V and 8 bases from J, the gap between germline ends came to 17 bases. The DNA of the CDR3 is TGCGCCAGCAGCCCCGAGGGGGGGGCGCTAGGGGAGCTGTTTTTT. It specifies CASSPEGGALGELFF.

V is TRBV10-3 and J is TRBJ2-1; the match to TRBD2 covers 7 bases. CDR1 and CDR2 (germline): ENHRY, SYGVKD. CDR3 length: 14 amino acids. V trimming: 5 bases; J trimming: 7 bases; junction bases outside the gene matches: 8. The chain's CDR3 is CAISQRLAINEQFF. The CDR3 bases are TGTGCCATCAGTCAACGACTAGCTATAAATGAGCAGTTCTTC.

This rearrangement joins TRBV27 to TRBJ2-3; perhaps TRBD2 as D (6 bases). The CDR3 loop spans 14 amino acids. Germline V CDR1 and CDR2: MNHEY, SMNVEV (reference sequence). Trimming cost V 7 bases and J 2 bases, with 13 bases left between them. The CDR3 DNA sequence: TGTGCCAGCAAGCAGGGACTTATCACAGATACGCAGTATTTT. This sequence encodes CASKQGLITDTQYF.

The chain links TRBV19 to TRBJ2-3, with D maybe TRBD2 (7 bases). V gave up 3 bases and J gave up 2 bases, with 15 bases separating them. Germline values: CDR1 LNHDA, CDR2 SQIVND (reference sequence). The CDR3 loop spans 16 amino acids. This chain's CDR3 is CASSMGEGGATDTQYF. The CDR3 DNA sequence: TGTGCCAGTAGTATGGGGGAAGGGGGGGCCACAGATACGCAGTATTTT.

This chain connects TRBV7-6 to TRBJ2-1; perhaps TRBD2 as D (5 bases). Germline lookup yields CDR1 SGHVS and CDR2 FNYEAQ. Trimming cost V 6 bases and J 7 bases, with 16 bases left between them. This CDR3 has 14 residues. CDR3 DNA: TGTGCCAGCAGTTCCCGGACTCAGATAAATGAGCAGTTCTTC. Amino acid sequence: CASSSRTQINEQFF.

This chain connects TRBV6-1 to TRBJ2-5, with 7 nucleotides matching TRBD1. The CDR3 loop spans 14 amino acids. Germline assignment: CDR1 MNHNS and CDR2 SASEGT. With V trimmed by 7 bases and J by 4 bases, 9 bases remained unmatched. The CDR3 sequence: CASTLGGSRETQYF. CDR3 in DNA: TGTGCCAGCACCCTAGGGGGCTCTCGAGAGACCCAGTACTTC.

The chain uses TRBV15 and TRBJ1-1; no firm D call. V was clipped by 0 bases and J by 1 base, with 9 bases between them. The CDR3 has 15 amino acids. Germline V gives CDR1 LNHNV, CDR2 YYDKDF (reference sequence). CDR3 nucleotide sequence: TGTGCCACCAGCAGAGATTTCAGCGGGAACACTGAAGCTTTCTTT. Translation: CATSRDFSGNTEAFF.

This clone occurred once. The junction shows a germline mismatch at one end, possibly a read error. The V and J genes are TRBV7-9 and TRBJ2-3, with TRBD2 matching 12 bases. The CDR3 runs 16 residues. Germline V lookup: CDR1 SEHNR, CDR2 FQNEAQ (reference sequence). This CDR3 is CSSSLRLAGGPDTQYF. CDR3 DNA sequence: TGTTCCAGCAGCTTACGGCTAGCGGGAGGGCCGGATACGCAGTATTTT.

J is TRBJ1-2 and V is TRBV19; TRBD1 is a possible D gene (6 bases). Germline-derived CDR1 and CDR2 are LNHDA and SQIVND (reference sequence). The CDR3 length is 14 residues. With 2 bases removed from V and 5 bases from J, the gap between germline ends came to 12 bases. The CDR3 sequence: CASSIRGARYGYTF. CDR3 coding DNA: TGTGCCAGTAGTATACGGGGGGCGAGGTATGGCTACACCTTC.

This chain connects TRBV7-8 to TRBJ1-2; no clear D gene. V was pared by 1 base and J by 5 bases, with 8 bases between. There are 13 residues in the CDR3. Germline V CDR1 and CDR2: SGHVS, FQNEAQ. DNA for the CDR3: TGTGCCAGCAGCTTAGGGTCAGAATATGGCTACACCTTC. Its translation: CASSLGSEYGYTF.

The chain carries TRBV10-3 and TRBJ2-1, with 7 positions matching TRBD1. Germline CDR1 is ENHRY and CDR2 is SYGVKD. The trim removed 1 base at V and 2 bases at J, leaving 2 bases unmatched. The CDR3 loop spans 15 amino acids. This CDR3 reads CAISELGTAYNEQFF. As DNA, the CDR3 is TGTGCCATCAGTGAGTTAGGGACAGCCTACAATGAGCAGTTCTTC.

A single count supports this clone. The J gene is TRBJ1-2, the V gene TRBV11-1; 7 nucleotides line up with TRBD1. V dropped 5 bases and J dropped 5; count of bases not matched to a gene: 5. Germline V gene sequence: CDR1 SGHAT, CDR2 FQDESV (reference sequence). CDR3 length: 13 residues. The CDR3 region has the DNA TGTGCCAGCAGCCCGACAGGGTTTTATGGCTACACCTTC. Translating it yields CASSPTGFYGYTF.

This clone was observed a single time. The chain couples TRBV5-5 to TRBJ2-7; 10 bases agree with TRBD2. J was trimmed by 4 bases and V by 7 bases; bases with no gene match: 5. The germline V gene has CDR1 SGHKS and CDR2 YYEKEE (reference sequence). This CDR3 comprises 13 residues. This chain's CDR3 is CASGLAAEYEQYV. For the CDR3, the DNA is TGTGCCAGCGGACTAGCGGCGGAGTACGAGCAGTACGTC.

V is TRBV28 and J is TRBJ1-5; the D gene is possibly TRBD1 (6 bases). CDR3 size: 13 residues. Germline assignment: CDR1 MDHEN and CDR2 SYDVKM. The germline V and J ends were trimmed by 7 bases and 4 bases, with 11 bases remaining between them. CDR3 bases: TGTGCCAGCACAGGGGTTGGGAATCAGCCCCAGCATTTT. It yields the protein CASTGVGNQPQHF.

The rearrangement uses TRBV7-9 and TRBJ2-1; weak D call: TRBD2 (6 bases). This CDR3 has 16 amino acids. V lost 5 bases to trimming and J lost 2 bases, with 16 bases between them. Germline CDR1 SEHNR, CDR2 FQNEAQ (reference sequence). This CDR3 reads CASSPLYGRTYNEQFF. The CDR3 DNA follows: TGTGCCAGCAGCCCTCTTTACGGGAGAACCTACAATGAGCAGTTCTTC.

The rearrangement joins TRBV2 to TRBJ2-3; perhaps TRBD2 as D (5 bases). V was shortened by 8 bases and J by 3 bases, with 12 bases between the two germline ends. The germline gives CDR1 SNHLY, CDR2 FYNNEI. The CDR3 runs 13 residues. The CDR3 DNA follows: TGTGCCAGCCGCGAGGGAACGACAGATACGCAGTATTTT. This translates into CASREGTTDTQYF.

The gene calls are TRBV29-1 and TRBJ1-2; D is possibly TRBD1 (6 bases). Trimming cost V 0 bases and J 8 bases, with 10 bases left between them. The CDR3 covers 12 residues. CDR1 SQVTM and CDR2 ANQGSEA come from the germline V gene. CDR3 nucleotides: TGCAGCGTTGAAGAAAACAGGGTCGGCTACACCTTC. It is translated as CSVEENRVGYTF.

The V call is TRBV2, the J call TRBJ2-7, with a weak D call TRBD2 (5 bases). CDR1 SNHLY and CDR2 FYNNEI come from the germline V gene. V lost 8 bases, J lost 4 bases, and 12 bases lay in between. The CDR3 is made up of 12 amino acids. This CDR3 is CASGGAEYEQYF. CDR3 DNA sequence: TGTGCCAGCGGAGGCGCGGAATACGAGCAGTACTTC.

V is TRBV2 and J is TRBJ1-5; no clear D. CDR3 length equals 16 residues. Trimming shortened V by 5 bases and J by 0 bases, and 14 bases separated the two germline ends. Germline CDR1 is SNHLY and CDR2 is FYNNEI. CDR3 residues: CASSSPGADSNQPQHF. The CDR3 DNA reads as TGTGCCAGCAGTTCCCCCGGTGCGGATAGCAATCAGCCCCAGCATTTT.

This clone was recorded a few times. The rearrangement links TRBV28 to TRBJ1-4, with 7 bases aligning to TRBD1. Germline assignment: CDR1 MDHEN and CDR2 SYDVKM. This CDR3 is 15 amino acids long. V shed 3 bases and J 8 bases; nucleotides not matched to a gene: 9. The CDR3 loop is CASSFSPTGEEKLFF. CDR3 bases: TGTGCCAGCAGTTTCTCTCCCACAGGGGAGGAAAAACTGTTTTTT.

CDR3 sequence: CASSSRENYGYTF. Written as DNA, the CDR3 is TGTGCCAGCAGTTCCCGGGAAAACTATGGCTACACCTTC. V gene TRBV6-6 combines with J gene TRBJ1-2; no reliable D call. Looked up from germline, CDR1 is MNHNY and CDR2 is SVGAGI (reference sequence). Trimming removed 4 bases from V and 2 bases from J, with 8 bases in between. This CDR3 comprises 13 residues.

The chain is built from TRBV27 and TRBJ2-3; D uncertain. V dropped 4 bases and J dropped 2 bases, with 34 bases sitting between them. The CDR3 sequence is 22 residues long. Germline V gene lookup returns CDR1 MNHEY and CDR2 SMNVEV (reference sequence). The DNA for the CDR3 is TGTGCCAGCAGTTGGAGAGATATTCCGATCCAGAGGATAGATGAGATCACAGATACGCAGTATTTT. It is translated as CASSWRDIPIQRIDEITDTQYF.

J is TRBJ2-7 and V is TRBV5-1, with 7 nucleotides matching TRBD1. Trimming cost V 5 bases and J 3 bases; bases outside gene matches: 8. CDR3 size: 14 residues. The V gene's germline CDR1 is SGHRS and CDR2 YFSETQ. The CDR3 coding sequence is TGCGCCAGCAGTTCCGGGACAGCAAACTACGAGCAGTACTTC. Translated: CASSSGTANYEQYF.

The V and J genes are TRBV7-9 and TRBJ2-2, with a possible D match to TRBD1 (6 bases). The V end lost 5 bases, the J end lost 5 bases, and 15 bases lay between the germline ends. The CDR3 has 15 amino acids. Germline CDR1 is SEHNR and CDR2 is FQNEAQ (reference sequence). CDR3 nucleotide sequence: TGTGCCAGCAGCGCAACAGGGCTAATAACCGGGGAGCTGTTTTTT. This encodes CASSATGLITGELFF.

The rearrangement links TRBV18 to TRBJ2-1, with 9 bases fitting TRBD1. CDR3 length: 14 residues. Trimming at V came to 8 bases and at J to 5 bases, leaving 7 bases not matched to a gene. CDR1 and CDR2 from the germline V gene are KGHSH and LQKENI. The CDR3 region is CASADRGSDNEQFF. Here the CDR3 DNA reads TGTGCCAGCGCAGACAGGGGGAGCGACAATGAGCAGTTCTTC.

The rearrangement uses TRBV7-9 and TRBJ1-1; 7 nucleotides agree with TRBD1. CDR3 length equals 15 residues. Germline trimming cut 5 bases from V and 0 bases from J; bases unmatched to any gene: 6. Germline V lookup: CDR1 SEHNR, CDR2 FQNEAQ (reference sequence). CDR3 sequence: CASSRLTGLNTEAFF. DNA for the CDR3: TGTGCCAGCAGCAGGTTGACAGGGCTGAACACTGAAGCTTTCTTT.

J is TRBJ1-1 and V is TRBV11-1; 9 bases match TRBD1. The CDR3 has 12 amino acids. In germline, CDR1 is SGHAT, CDR2 FQDESV (reference sequence). The V and J ends lost 5 bases and 10 bases, in that order; junction bases with no gene match: 5. CDR3 amino acids: CASSAGTGIAFF. The CDR3 DNA follows: TGTGCCAGCAGCGCCGGGACAGGGATAGCTTTCTTT.